This T cell receptor (beta chain) was sequenced during a study of cytomegalovirus exposure and HLA in healthy donors. Study background: The same platform as the roughly 670 first-cohort repertoires was used for the 130 or so validation repertoires, a later analysis reported.

The donors were part of the validation cohort of 120 or so subjects. That cohort was separate from the first cohort, which comprised 666 subjects. Sequenced by immunoSEQ multiplex PCR; TCRdb stores in-frame clones only, minus some. Of around 200,000 clones listed, 85% to 90% were seen once; the top ten hold about 2.9%. Concerning this clone: The antigen remains unidentified.

Trimming took 0 bases from V and 7 from J; bases not matched to a gene: 3. The germline V gene encodes CDR1 SGHVS and CDR2 FNYEAQ. The CDR3 has 13 amino acids. Study-wide results and limits: CMV antigen specificity of a few CMV-associated chains was confirmed in vitro. With high specificity and sensitivity, the classifier reportedly diagnosed cytomegalovirus status.

The clonotype originates from a young woman in good health and CMV-seronegative. J is TRBJ2-7 and V is TRBV7-6; 7 bases fit TRBD1. Source material: PBMCs. Here the CDR3 reads CASSLATGWEQYF. CDR3 in DNA: TGTGCCAGCAGCTTAGCGACAGGGTGGGAGCAGTACTTC.